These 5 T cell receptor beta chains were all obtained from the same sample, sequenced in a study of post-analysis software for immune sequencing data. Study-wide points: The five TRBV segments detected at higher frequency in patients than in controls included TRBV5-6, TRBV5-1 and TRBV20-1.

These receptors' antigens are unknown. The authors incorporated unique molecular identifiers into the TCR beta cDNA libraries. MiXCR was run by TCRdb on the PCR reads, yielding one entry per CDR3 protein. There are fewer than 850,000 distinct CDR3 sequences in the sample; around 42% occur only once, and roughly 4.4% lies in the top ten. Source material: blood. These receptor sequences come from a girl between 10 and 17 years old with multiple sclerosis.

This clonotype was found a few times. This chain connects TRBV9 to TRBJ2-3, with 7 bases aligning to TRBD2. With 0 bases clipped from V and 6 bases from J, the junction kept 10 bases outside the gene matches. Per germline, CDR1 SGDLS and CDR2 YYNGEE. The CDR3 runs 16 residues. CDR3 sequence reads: CASSVEGLTAGDTQYF. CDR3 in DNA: TGTGCCAGCAGCGTAGAGGGACTAACGGCGGGGGATACGCAGTATTTT.

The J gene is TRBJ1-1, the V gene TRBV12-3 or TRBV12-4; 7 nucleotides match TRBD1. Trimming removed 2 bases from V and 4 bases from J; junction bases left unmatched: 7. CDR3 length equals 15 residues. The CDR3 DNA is TGTGCCAGCAGTTTACTAGGGGGCGGGAGCACTGAAGCTTTCTTT. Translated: CASSLLGGGSTEAFF.

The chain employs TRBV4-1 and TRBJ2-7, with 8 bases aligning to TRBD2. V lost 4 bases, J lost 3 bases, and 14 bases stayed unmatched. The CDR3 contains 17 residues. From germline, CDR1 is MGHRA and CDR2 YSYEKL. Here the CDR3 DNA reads TGCGCCAGCAGCCCGTACCTGGAGGCTAGCGGGTTCTACGAGCAGTACTTC. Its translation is CASSPYLEASGFYEQYF.

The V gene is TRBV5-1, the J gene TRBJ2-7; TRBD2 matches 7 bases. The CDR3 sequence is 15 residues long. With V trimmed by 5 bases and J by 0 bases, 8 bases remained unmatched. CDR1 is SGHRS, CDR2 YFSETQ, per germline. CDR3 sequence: CASRPGLPSSYEQYF. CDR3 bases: TGCGCCAGCAGGCCGGGACTACCAAGCTCCTACGAGCAGTACTTC.

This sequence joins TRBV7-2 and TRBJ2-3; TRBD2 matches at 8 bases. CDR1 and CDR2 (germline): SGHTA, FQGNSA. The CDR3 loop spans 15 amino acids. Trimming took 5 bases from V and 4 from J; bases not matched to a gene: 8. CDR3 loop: CASSPGLVVADTQYF. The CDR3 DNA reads TGTGCCAGCAGCCCGGGACTAGTCGTGGCAGATACGCAGTATTTT. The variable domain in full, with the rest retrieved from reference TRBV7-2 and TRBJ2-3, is GAGVSQSPSNKVTEKGKDVELRCDPISGHTALYWYRQSLGQGLEFLIYFQGNSAPDKSGLPSDRFSAERTGGSVSTLTIQRTQQEDSAVYLCASSPGLVVADTQYFGPGTRLTVL.